What follows describes a single T cell receptor beta chain. Original processing notes: Amplification of reference gene primers was used by the study to estimate nucleated cell counts. TCRdb's copy holds only in-frame clones and misses some; the assay was immunoSEQ multiplex PCR. That table gives V, J and clone size, and the DNA gave D and trimming. The table shows about 65,000 clones, with roughly four fifths occurring only once. The source of the sample is a study of blood T cell repertoires in COVID-19. Background on the study: Specimens from acute and convalescent COVID-19 originated in the United States, Italy and Spain.

Germline V gene sequence: CDR1 MNHEY, CDR2 SMNVEV (reference sequence). This CDR3 is built from 15 residues. Trimming cost V 5 bases and J 6 bases, with 19 bases left between them. Sequenced: peripheral blood. The origin of this receptor is a man older than 75 with acute or convalescent COVID-19. V is TRBV27 and J is TRBJ2-5, with D tentatively TRBD2 (7 bases). Written as DNA, the CDR3 is TGTGCCAGCAGTCAGTCTGGGGGGGCCCCCAAGACCCAGTACTTC. Translation gives CASSQSGGAPKTQYF.